These 2 T cell receptor beta chains were sequenced from one sample in a study of blood T cells in healthy people across ages. Next came a second PCR, run for 7 to 11 cycles, which used a sample-barcoded 5' primer along with a J-beta primer mix. MiXCR was run by TCRdb on the 5' RACE reads, yielding one entry per CDR3 protein. The data hold about 1,500,000 distinct CDR3 sequences, with 28% observed a single time. Sequenced input: blood. These TCRs come from a woman in her twenties or thirties in good health.

The chain employs TRBV18 and TRBJ2-3, with 7 bases lining up with TRBD1. There are 14 residues in the CDR3. V was pared by 3 bases and J by 6 bases, with 6 bases of the junction left unmatched. Germline V gene lookup returns CDR1 KGHSH and CDR2 LQKENI. The CDR3 bases are TGTGCCAGCTCACCTACAGGGGCGAGGGATACGCAGTATTTT. Protein product: CASSPTGARDTQYF.

This clonotype was detected a few times. The chain is built from TRBV5-6 and TRBJ2-4; 9 positions match TRBD1. The J call may be in error: the DNA end matches TRBJ2-5 better. Germline V gene lookup returns CDR1 SGHDT and CDR2 YYEEEE. The CDR3 loop spans 17 amino acids. In DNA form, the CDR3 reads TGTGCCAGCAGCGGATACAGGGGGCGTCCCCTTCGAGAGACCCAGTACTTC. Translating it yields CASSGYRGRPLRETQYF.